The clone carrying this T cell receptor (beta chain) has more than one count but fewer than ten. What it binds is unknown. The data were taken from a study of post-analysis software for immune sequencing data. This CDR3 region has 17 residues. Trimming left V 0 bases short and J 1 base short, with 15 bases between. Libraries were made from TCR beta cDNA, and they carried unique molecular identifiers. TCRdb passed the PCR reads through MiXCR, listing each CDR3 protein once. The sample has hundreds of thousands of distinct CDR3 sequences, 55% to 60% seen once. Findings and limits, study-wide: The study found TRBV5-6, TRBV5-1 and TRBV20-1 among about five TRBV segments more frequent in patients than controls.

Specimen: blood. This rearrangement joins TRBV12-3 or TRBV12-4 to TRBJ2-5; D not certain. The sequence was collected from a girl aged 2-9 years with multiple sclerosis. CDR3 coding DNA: TGTGCCAGCAGTTTAGCGCTCTCGGCAGGACGCCAAGAGACCCAGTACTTC. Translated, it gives CASSLALSAGRQETQYF.